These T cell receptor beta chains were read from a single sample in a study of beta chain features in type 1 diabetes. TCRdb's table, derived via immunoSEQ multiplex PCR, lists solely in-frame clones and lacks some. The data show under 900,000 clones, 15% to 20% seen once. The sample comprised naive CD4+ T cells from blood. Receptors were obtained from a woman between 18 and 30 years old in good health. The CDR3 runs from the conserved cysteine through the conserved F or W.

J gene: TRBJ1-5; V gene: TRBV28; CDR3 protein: CASSHMGGNQPQHF
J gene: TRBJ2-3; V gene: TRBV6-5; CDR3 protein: CASSYEKTSTDTQYF
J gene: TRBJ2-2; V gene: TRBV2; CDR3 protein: CASSDPTSRGELFF
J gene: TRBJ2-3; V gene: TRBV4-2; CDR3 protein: CASSHLDTQYF
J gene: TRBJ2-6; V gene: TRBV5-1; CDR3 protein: CASSLTSGISSGANVLTF
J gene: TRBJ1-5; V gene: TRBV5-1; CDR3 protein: CASSLASTNQPQHF
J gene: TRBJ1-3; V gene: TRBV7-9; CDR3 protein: CASSPDRLGNTIYF
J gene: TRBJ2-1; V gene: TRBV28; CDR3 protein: CASSLPGQGSVEFF
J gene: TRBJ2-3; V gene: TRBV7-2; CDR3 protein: CASSFLAGGSTDTQYF
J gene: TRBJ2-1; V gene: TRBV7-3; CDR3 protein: CASGWGDGNNEQFF
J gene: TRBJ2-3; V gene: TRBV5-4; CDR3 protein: CASSLGLAGGDTQYF
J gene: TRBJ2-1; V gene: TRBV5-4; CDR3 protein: CASSLMTSGSDEQFF
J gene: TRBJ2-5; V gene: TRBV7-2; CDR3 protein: CASSLGLARGQETQYF
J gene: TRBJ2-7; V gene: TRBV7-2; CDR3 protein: CASSTGQGAYEQYF
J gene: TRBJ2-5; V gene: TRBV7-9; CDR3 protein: CASSYAPAIGTQYF
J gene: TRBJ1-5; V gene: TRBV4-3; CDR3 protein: CASSQDLDIGRGQPQHF
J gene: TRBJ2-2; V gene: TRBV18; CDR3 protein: CASSGRAGNTGELFF
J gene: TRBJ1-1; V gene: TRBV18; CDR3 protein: CASSPDRVNEAFF
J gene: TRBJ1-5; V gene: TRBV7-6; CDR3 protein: CASSSLNQPQHF
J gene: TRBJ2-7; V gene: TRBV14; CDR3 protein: CASSRLGQGNYEQYF
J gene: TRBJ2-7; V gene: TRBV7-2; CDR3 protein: CASSLSPYHEQYF
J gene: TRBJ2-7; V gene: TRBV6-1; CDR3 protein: CASSDRVLRGRRADEQYF